Reported below is one T cell receptor beta chain. Its specificity is unknown. CDR3 length equals 12 residues. Germline V lookup: CDR1 SGHTS, CDR2 YDEGEE. V was shortened by 0 bases and J by 8 bases, with 5 bases between the two germline ends. As TCR cDNA was made by 5'RACE template switching, a universal primer site and UMIs were added. TCRdb fed the 5' RACE reads into MiXCR, producing one record per CDR3 protein. The profile covers fewer than 400,000 distinct CDR3 sequences, with roughly 10% appearing a single time and about 3.5% taken by the ten largest. The sample originates from a study of T cells after yellow fever vaccination. Whole-study results and caveats: By day 5 rather than day 15, the secondary response had peaked, though it was weaker. Reappearing after the booster were most of the clones from primary vaccination (96% CD4, approximately 86% CD8).

The chain combines TRBV5-8 with TRBJ2-2; D ambiguous. The sequencing used CD4+ T cells sorted from PBMCs, collected 45 days after the yellow fever booster vaccination. The receptor was isolated from a man between 18 and 29 years old who received the YFV17D yellow fever vaccine. CDR3: CASSLDIGELFF. DNA for the CDR3: TGTGCCAGCAGCTTGGACATTGGGGAGCTGTTTTTT.